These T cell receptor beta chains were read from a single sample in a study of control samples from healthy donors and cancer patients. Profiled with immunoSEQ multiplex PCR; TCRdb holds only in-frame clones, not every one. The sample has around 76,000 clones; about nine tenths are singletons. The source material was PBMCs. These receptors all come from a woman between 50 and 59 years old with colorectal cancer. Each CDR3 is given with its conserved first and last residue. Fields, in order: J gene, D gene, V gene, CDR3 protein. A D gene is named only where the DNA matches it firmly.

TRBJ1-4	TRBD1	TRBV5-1	CASSPQGGKEKLFF
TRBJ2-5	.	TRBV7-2	CASSLERDQYF
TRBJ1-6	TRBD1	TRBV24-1	CATFCPLPGQGKSSYNSPLHF
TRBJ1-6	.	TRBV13	CASSEGRVNSPLHF
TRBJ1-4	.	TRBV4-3	CASSQDPGAGEKLFF
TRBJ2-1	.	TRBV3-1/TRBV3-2	CASSQALEQFF
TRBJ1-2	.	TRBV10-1	CASSESGRDYGYTF
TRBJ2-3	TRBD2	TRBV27	CASSLSVAGGPDTQYF
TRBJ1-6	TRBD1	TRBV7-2	CASSLWGQGNSPLHF
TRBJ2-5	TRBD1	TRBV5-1	CASSQQGAGIQETQYF
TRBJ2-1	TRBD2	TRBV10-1	CASSDQRAGGTNYNEQFF
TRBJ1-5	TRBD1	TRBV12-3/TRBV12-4	CASTGQVNQPQHF
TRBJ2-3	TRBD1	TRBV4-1	CASSPTRQGAGTDTQYF
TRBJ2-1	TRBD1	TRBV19	CASIPGQGYNEQFF
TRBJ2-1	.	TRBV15	CATRAWNEQFF
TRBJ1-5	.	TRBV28	CASTSITGRRGNQPQHF
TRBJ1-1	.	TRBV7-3	CASSLSQGREAFF
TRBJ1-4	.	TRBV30	CAWSVRGSYEKLFF
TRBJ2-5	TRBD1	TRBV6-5	CASRQTGVETQYF
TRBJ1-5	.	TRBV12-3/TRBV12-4	CASSSRENQPQHF
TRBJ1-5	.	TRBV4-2	CASSLPRAAFNQPQHF
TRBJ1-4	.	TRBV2	CASSEALGEKLFF
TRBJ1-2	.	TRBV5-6	CASSLGGKSYTF
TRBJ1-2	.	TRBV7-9	CASSLEQRNYGYTF
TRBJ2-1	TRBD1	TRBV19	CASRSTGGDEQFF
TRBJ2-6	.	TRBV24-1	CATSVSGANVLTF
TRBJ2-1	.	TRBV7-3	CASSLTVGSEQFF
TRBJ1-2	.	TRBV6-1	CASSEGRGDYGYTF
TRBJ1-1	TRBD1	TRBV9	CASSDQTGQAFF
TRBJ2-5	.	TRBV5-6	CASSLGGGFSQETQYF
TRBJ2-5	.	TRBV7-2	CASSPGGSAGGNQETQYF
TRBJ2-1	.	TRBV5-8	CASSRRNDRNEQFF
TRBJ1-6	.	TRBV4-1	CASSQEEGRNSPLHF
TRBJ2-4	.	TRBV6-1	CASSEAIFGDPYKNIQYF
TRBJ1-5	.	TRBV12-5	CASAVDYQPQHF
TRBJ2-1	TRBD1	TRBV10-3	CAITGTVYNEQFF
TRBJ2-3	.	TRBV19	CASGGVRGSTDTQYF
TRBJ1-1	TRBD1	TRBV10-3	CAISDRGQRMNTEAFF
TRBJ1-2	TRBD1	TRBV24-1	CATSAGTAYYGYTF
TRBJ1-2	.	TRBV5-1	CASSLVEGGRYGYTF
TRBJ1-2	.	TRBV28	CASSLGTSNGYTF
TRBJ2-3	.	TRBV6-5	CASIHPGTDTQYF
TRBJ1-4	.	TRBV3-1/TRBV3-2	CASSQKWSATNEKLFF
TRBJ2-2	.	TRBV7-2	CASKDRNTGELFF
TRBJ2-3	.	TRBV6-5	CASRSPADTQYF